Presented here are 9 T cell receptor beta chains from one specimen sequenced in a study of T cells in Graves' hyperthyroidism and ophthalmopathy. Researchers took RNA transcripts and amplified the TCR beta CDR3 regions from them. First-round RT-PCR with HTBI primers amplified the TCR CDR3 region. MiXCR, applied by TCRdb to the multiplex PCR reads, yields one record per CDR3 protein. The table shows a few hundred thousand distinct CDR3 sequences, with approximately 13% occurring only once. The material sequenced was blood. The receptors were sampled from a woman aged 25 to 39 with Graves' hyperthyroidism that later progressed to Graves' ophthalmopathy.

This clonotype was counted many times. The rearrangement links TRBV12-3 or TRBV12-4 to TRBJ1-1, with D maybe TRBD1 (5 bases). V was shortened by 3 bases and J by 11 bases, with 19 bases between the two germline ends. The CDR3 covers 14 residues. CDR3 bases: TGTGCCAGCAGTTTCGGTATGCAGGGTCCGGGCGCTTTCTTT. It yields the protein CASSFGMQGPGAFF.

This clonotype was seen many times. The CDR3: CASSFKEIYTEAFF. Written as DNA, the CDR3 is TGTGCCAGCAGTTTCAAAGAAATCTACACTGAAGCTTTCTTT. V usage is TRBV12-3 or TRBV12-4 and J usage is TRBJ1-1; no definite D call. The V and J ends lost 3 bases and 3 bases respectively, with 11 bases between them. The CDR3 is made up of 14 amino acids.

This clonotype was detected ten times or more. V gene TRBV2 combines with J gene TRBJ2-5, with 8 bases identical to TRBD2. V gave up 3 bases and J gave up 4 bases; unmatched junction bases: 4. CDR3 size: 14 residues. Germline V gene data show CDR1 as SNHLY and CDR2 as FYNNEI. CDR3 protein: CASSDGRAPETQYF. Written as DNA, the CDR3 is TGTGCCAGCAGTGACGGGAGGGCCCCAGAGACCCAGTACTTC.

The chain carries TRBV28 and TRBJ2-1; 15 bases are shared with TRBD2. This CDR3 spans 19 amino acids. Germline CDR1 and CDR2: MDHEN and SYDVKM. After removal of 5 bases from V and 3 bases from J, the junction contained 11 bases not matched to a gene. The CDR3 nucleotides read TGTGCCAGCAGTCCTATAGGGACTAGCGGGAGGCCCTTCTACAATGAGCAGTTCTTC. It encodes CASSPIGTSGRPFYNEQFF.

Of note for this clonotype: The junction shows a germline mismatch at one end, possibly a read error. The chain is built from TRBV5-1 and TRBJ2-7; 7 bases line up with TRBD1. The CDR3 consists of 14 residues. Germline V gene data show CDR1 as SGHRS and CDR2 as YFSETQ. CDR3 protein: CASTRGGESYEQYF. The CDR3 DNA is TGTGCCAGCACCAGAGGGGGCGAGTCATACGAGCAGTACTTC.

To note about this clonotype: This may come from a read error, since a much larger clone is one base off. The rearrangement uses TRBV5-1 and TRBJ2-3, with D uncertain. V was pared by 6 bases and J by 4 bases, with 12 bases between. CDR3 size: 13 residues. CDR1 and CDR2 (germline): SGHRS, YFSETQ. CDR3 amino acids: CASTEPPPDTQYF. CDR3 nucleotides: TGCGCCAGCACCGAACCGCCACCAGATACGCAGTATTTT.

A word on this clonotype: This sequence may be a read error, since a much larger clone differs from it by one base. The gene calls are TRBV6-1 and TRBJ1-4; D may be TRBD1 (6 bases). CDR1 MNHNS and CDR2 SASEGT come from the germline V gene. V was shortened by 6 bases and J by 3 bases, with 14 bases between the two germline ends. The CDR3 totals 15 residues. The CDR3 region is CASSQTGLSNEKLFF. CDR3 nucleotide sequence: TGTGCCAGCAGCCAAACAGGGTTGTCTAATGAAAAACTGTTTTTT.

Many counts were recorded for this clonotype. V and J are TRBV28 and TRBJ1-2; D gene ambiguous. V was pared by 3 bases and J by 4 bases, with 9 bases between. Germline V gives CDR1 MDHEN, CDR2 SYDVKM. The CDR3 is 13 amino acids. The CDR3 DNA reads as TGTGCCAGCAGTTTCGGTCTTTCCTATGGCTACACCTTC. Translated, it gives CASSFGLSYGYTF.

The rearrangement joins TRBV3-1 to TRBJ2-1; D may correspond to TRBD1 or TRBD2 (5 bases each). The CDR3 has 13 residues. Germline V gene sequence: CDR1 LGHDT, CDR2 YNNKEL (reference sequence). V lost 4 bases and J 7 bases, leaving 11 bases between the germline ends. CDR3 in amino acids: CASSLGAPNEQFF. The CDR3 DNA follows: TGTGCCAGCAGCCTCGGGGCACCAAATGAGCAGTTCTTC.